Listed here is a single TCR beta chain. This sample is drawn from a study of cytomegalovirus exposure and HLA in healthy donors. Germline CDR1 SGHRS, CDR2 YFSETQ. The CDR3 extends over 16 amino acids. V lost 0 bases and J 4 bases, leaving 16 bases between the germline ends. Primers included in the PCR were 60 Vbeta and 13 Jbeta primers. Data came from immunoSEQ multiplex PCR; TCRdb stores just in-frame clones and leaves some out. Of about 130,000 clones listed, 70% to 75% are singletons. Nominally healthy donors were sampled, though unrecorded immune exposures were likely. The rearrangement uses TRBV5-1 and TRBJ1-2; D is undetermined. This TCR derives from a man between 25 and 39 years old in good health and CMV-seronegative. The material sequenced was PBMCs. This chain's CDR3 is CASSLGHALTSYGYTF. The CDR3 region has the DNA TGCGCCAGCAGCTTGGGACACGCTCTAACTAGCTATGGCTACACCTTC.